Listed here is a single T cell receptor (beta chain). Its antigen is currently unknown. The V and J ends lost 0 bases and 1 base respectively, with 9 bases between them. The CDR3 sequence is 16 residues long. Germline V gives CDR1 MDHEN, CDR2 SYDVKM. This sample was taken from a study of T-cell memory formation after mild COVID-19. At the level of the study: Largely, the TCR clusters proved donor specific.

Whole-study findings and limits: Researchers report contracting CD4+ clones mostly in CM and EM, with CD8+ clones in EMRA. The pre-infection memory compartment contained some responding clones, suggesting cross-reactive memory joined. Clones contracting day 15 to 85 were balanced CD4/CD8; later expanders leaned CD4+.

Each CDR3 protein gets one entry after TCRdb re-called the 5' RACE reads with MiXCR. The sample lists 300,000 to 400,000 distinct CDR3 sequences, around 14% occurring once. V is TRBV28 and J is TRBJ2-2; no definite D call. Sequenced material: PBMCs or a T cell subset sorted from them (not recorded which). The sequence came from a man aged 18 to 35 who had mild COVID-19 (a few samples of this study predate the infection). Cell type and time point are not known. The CDR3 region is CASSLWGRGNTGELFF. The CDR3, as DNA: TGTGCCAGCAGTTTATGGGGAAGAGGGAACACCGGGGAGCTGTTTTTT.